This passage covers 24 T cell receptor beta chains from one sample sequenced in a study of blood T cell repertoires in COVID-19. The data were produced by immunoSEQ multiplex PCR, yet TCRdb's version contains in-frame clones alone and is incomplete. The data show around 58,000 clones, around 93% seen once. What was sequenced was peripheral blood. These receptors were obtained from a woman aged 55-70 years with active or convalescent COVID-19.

This CDR3 is CASSVRETQYF. The CDR3 DNA reads as TGTGCCAGTTCGGTAAGAGAGACCCAGTACTTC. The rearrangement links TRBV19 to TRBJ2-5; no definite D call. Trimming removed 8 bases from V and 4 bases from J, with 8 bases in between. This CDR3 contains 11 residues. Germline V lookup: CDR1 LNHDA, CDR2 SQIVND (reference sequence).

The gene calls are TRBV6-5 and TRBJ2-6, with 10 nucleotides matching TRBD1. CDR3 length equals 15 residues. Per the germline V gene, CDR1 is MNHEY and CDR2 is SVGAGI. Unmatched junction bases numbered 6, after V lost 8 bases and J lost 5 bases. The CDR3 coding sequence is TGTGCCAGCTCCCAGGACAGGGGGAGGGCCAACGTCCTGACTTTC. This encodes CASSQDRGRANVLTF.

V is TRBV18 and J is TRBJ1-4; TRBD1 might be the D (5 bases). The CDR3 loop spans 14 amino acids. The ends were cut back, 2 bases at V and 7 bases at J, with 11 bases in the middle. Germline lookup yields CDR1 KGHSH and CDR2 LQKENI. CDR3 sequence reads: CASSPAGNTEKLFF. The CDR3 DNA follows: TGTGCCAGCTCACCAGCAGGGAACACTGAAAAACTGTTTTTT.

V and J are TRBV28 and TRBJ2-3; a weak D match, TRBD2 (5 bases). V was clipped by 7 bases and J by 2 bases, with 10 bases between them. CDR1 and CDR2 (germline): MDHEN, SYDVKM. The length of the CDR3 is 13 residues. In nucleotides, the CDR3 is TGTGCCAGCACGAACGGGGACACAGATACGCAGTATTTT. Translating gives CASTNGDTDTQYF.

CDR3 in amino acids: CASSIAGLSGANVLTF. Written as DNA, the CDR3 is TGTGCCAGTAGTATTGCAGGCCTCTCTGGGGCCAACGTCCTGACTTTC. The V and J genes are TRBV19 and TRBJ2-6, with D unresolved. The CDR3 is 16 amino acids. The V gene's germline CDR1 is LNHDA and CDR2 SQIVND (reference sequence). V was shortened by 3 bases and J by 0 bases, with 9 bases between the two germline ends.

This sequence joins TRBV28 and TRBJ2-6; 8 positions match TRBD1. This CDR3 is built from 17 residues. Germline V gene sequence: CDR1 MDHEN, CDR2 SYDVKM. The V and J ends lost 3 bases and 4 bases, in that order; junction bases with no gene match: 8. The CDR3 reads CASSFVQGAIGANVLTF. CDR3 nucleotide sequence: TGTGCCAGCAGTTTCGTGCAGGGGGCAATCGGGGCCAACGTCCTGACTTTC.

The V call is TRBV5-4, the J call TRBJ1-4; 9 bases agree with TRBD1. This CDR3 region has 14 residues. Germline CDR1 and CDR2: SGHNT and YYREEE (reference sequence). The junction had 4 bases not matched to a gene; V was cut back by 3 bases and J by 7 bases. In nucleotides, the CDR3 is TGTGCCAGCAGCTCTTGGGACAGGGTTGAAAAACTGTTTTTT. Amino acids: CASSSWDRVEKLFF.

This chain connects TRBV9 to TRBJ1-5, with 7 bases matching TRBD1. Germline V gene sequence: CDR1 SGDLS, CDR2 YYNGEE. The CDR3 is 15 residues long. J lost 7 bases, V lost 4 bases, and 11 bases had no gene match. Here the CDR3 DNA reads TGTGCCAGCAGCTATTCCGGGACAGCTTTGCAGCCCCAGCATTTT. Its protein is CASSYSGTALQPQHF. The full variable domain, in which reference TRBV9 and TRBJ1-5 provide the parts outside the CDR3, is DSGVTQTPKHLITATGQRVTLRCSPRSGDLSVYWYQQSLDQGLQFLIQYYNGEERAKGNILERFSAQQFPDLHSELNLSSLELGDSALYFCASSYSGTALQPQHFGDGTRLSIL.

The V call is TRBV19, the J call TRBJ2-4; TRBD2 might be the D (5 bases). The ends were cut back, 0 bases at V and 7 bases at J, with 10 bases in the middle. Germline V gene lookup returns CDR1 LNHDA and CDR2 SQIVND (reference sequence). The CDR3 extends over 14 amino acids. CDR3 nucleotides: TGTGCCAGTAGTATAGAAGACCGGGGTAACATTCAGTACTTC. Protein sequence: CASSIEDRGNIQYF.

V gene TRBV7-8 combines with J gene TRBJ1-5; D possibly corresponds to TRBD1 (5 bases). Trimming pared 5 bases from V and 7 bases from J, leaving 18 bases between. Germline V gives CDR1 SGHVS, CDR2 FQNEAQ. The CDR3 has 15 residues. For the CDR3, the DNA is TGTGCCAGCAGCGCCCGACTTCAGGGTACCCAGCCCCAGCATTTT. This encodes CASSARLQGTQPQHF.

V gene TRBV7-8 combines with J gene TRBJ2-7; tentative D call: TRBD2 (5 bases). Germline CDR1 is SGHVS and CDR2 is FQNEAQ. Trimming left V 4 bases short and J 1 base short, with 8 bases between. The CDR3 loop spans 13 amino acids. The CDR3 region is CASSSDSSYEQYF. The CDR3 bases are TGTGCCAGCAGCTCGGACTCGTCCTACGAGCAGTACTTC.

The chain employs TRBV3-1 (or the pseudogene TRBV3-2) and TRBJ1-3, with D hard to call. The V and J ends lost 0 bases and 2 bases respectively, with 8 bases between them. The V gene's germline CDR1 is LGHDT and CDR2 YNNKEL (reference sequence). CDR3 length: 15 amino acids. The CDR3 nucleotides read TGTGCCAGCAGCCAAGAACGGGTAACTGGAAACACCATATATTTT. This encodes CASSQERVTGNTIYF.

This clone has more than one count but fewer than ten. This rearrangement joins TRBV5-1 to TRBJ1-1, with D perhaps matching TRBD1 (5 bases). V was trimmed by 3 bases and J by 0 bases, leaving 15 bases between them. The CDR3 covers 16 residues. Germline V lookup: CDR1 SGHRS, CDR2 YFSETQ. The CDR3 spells CASSSRQGGLNTEAFF. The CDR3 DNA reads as TGCGCCAGCAGCTCCCGGCAGGGTGGTCTGAACACTGAAGCTTTCTTT.

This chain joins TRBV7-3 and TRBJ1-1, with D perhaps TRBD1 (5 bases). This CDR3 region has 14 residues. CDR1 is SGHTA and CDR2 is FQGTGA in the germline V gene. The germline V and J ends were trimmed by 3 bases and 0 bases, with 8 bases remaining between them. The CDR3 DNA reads TGTGCCAGCAGCTTGGGCAGGGTGAACACTGAAGCTTTCTTT. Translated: CASSLGRVNTEAFF. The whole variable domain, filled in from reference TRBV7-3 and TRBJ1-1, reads GAGVSQTPSNKVTEKGKYVELRCDPISGHTALYWYRQSLGQGPEFLIYFQGTGAADDSGLPNDRFFAVRPEGSVSTLKIQRTERGDSAVYLCASSLGRVNTEAFFGQGTRLTVV.

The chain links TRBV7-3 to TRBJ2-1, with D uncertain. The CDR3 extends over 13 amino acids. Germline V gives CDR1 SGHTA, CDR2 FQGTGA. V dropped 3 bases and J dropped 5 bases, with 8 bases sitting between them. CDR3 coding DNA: TGTGCCAGCAGCTTCAGTCTTAACAATGAGCAGTTCTTC. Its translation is CASSFSLNNEQFF.

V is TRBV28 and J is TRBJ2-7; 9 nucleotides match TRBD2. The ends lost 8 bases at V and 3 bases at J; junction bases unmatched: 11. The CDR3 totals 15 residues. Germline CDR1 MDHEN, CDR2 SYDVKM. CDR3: CASSTPLAGNYEQYF. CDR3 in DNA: TGTGCCAGCTCTACCCCACTAGCGGGTAACTACGAGCAGTACTTC.

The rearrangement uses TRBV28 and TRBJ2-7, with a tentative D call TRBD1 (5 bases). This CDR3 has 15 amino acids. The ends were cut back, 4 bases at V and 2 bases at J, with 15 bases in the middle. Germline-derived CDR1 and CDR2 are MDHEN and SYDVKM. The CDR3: CASSSDPDTAYEQYF. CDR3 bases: TGTGCCAGCAGTTCCGACCCGGACACAGCCTACGAGCAGTACTTC.

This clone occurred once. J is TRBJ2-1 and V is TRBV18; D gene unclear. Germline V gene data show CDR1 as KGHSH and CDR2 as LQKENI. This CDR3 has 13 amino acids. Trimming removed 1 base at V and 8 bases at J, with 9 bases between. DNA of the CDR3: TGTGCCAGCTCACCACAGACATCGGATGAGCAGTTCTTC. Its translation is CASSPQTSDEQFF.

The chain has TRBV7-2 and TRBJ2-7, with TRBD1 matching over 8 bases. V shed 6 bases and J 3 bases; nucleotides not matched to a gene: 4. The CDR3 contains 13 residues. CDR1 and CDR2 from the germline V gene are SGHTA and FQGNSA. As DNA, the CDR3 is TGTGCCAGCAGGCGGACAGGGATCTACGAGCAGTACTTC. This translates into CASRRTGIYEQYF. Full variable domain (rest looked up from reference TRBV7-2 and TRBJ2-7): GAGVSQSPSNKVTEKGKDVELRCDPISGHTALYWYRQSLGQGLEFLIYFQGNSAPDKSGLPSDRFSAERTGGSVSTLTIQRTQQEDSAVYLCASRRTGIYEQYFGPGTRLTVT.

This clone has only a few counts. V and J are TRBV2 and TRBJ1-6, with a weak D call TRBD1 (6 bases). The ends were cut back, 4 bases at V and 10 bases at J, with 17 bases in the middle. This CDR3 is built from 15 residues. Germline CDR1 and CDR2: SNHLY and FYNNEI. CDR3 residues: CASSAGNRVGSPLHF. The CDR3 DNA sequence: TGTGCCAGCAGTGCGGGGAACAGGGTGGGATCACCCCTCCACTTT.

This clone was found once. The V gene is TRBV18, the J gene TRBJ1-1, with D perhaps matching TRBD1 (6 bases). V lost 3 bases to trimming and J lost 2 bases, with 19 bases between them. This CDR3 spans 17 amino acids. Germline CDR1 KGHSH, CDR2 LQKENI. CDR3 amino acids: CASSPFSLQGGNTEAFF. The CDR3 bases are TGTGCCAGCTCACCGTTTTCGTTACAGGGCGGAAACACTGAAGCTTTCTTT.

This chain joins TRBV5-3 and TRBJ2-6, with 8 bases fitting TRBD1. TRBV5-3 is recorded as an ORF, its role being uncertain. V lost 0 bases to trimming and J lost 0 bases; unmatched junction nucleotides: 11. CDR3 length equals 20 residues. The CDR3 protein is CARSLGSRGRGPSGANVLTF. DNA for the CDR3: TGTGCCAGAAGCTTGGGGAGCCGTGGCAGGGGGCCCTCTGGGGCCAACGTCCTGACTTTC.

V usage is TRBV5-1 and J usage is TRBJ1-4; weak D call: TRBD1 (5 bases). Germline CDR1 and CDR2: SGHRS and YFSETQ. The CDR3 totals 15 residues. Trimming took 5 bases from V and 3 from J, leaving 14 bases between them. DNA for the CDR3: TGCGCCAGCAGTAGTCGGGCAGGGTCTAATGAAAAACTGTTTTTT. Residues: CASSSRAGSNEKLFF.

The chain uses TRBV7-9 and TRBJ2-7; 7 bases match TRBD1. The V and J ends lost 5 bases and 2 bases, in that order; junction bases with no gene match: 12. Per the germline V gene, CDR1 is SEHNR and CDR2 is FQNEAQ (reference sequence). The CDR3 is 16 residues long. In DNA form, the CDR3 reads TGTGCCAGCAGCCCCAAAGGACAGGTTAATCCCTACGAGCAGTACTTC. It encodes CASSPKGQVNPYEQYF.